The present T cell receptor beta chain was sequenced within a study of OX40 agonist ivuxolimab in advanced cancers. On the study more broadly: One hepatocellular carcinoma and a couple of cutaneous melanoma patients partially responded.

In regard to this clone: The antigen is undetermined.

Germline V CDR1 and CDR2: GTSNPN, SVGIG (reference sequence). The CDR3 is 13 residues long. V shed 5 bases and J shed 1 base, with 9 bases lying between them. Study-wide results and limits: Both CD4+ and CD8+ T cell populations in blood had undergone clonal expansion by week 6 at 0.1 to 3.0 mg/kg. Fewer expanded clones were found on average in CD4+ than in CD8+ T cells.

Libraries were prepared by immunoSEQ multiplex PCR; TCRdb keeps only in-frame clonotypes and omits some of them. The sample records about 21,000 clones, approximately 87% being singletons. This TCR was sampled from an adult with an advanced solid tumor such as melanoma, head and neck, liver or kidney cancer. This specimen consisted of CD4+ or CD8+ T cells sorted from blood, obtained in a trial of the OX40 agonist ivuxolimab. V usage is TRBV30 and J usage is TRBJ2-4; D ambiguous. CDR3 sequence (DNA): TGTGCCTGGGGGGAAGGGGCCAAAAACATTCAGTACTTC. Translation gives CAWGEGAKNIQYF.